These T cell receptor beta chains were read from a single sample in a study of post-analysis software for immune sequencing data. TCRdb processed the PCR reads anew with MiXCR; each CDR3 protein has one entry. The sample consists of around 440,000 distinct CDR3 sequences, 40% to 55% of them appearing once. The sequencing sample was made of blood. The receptors were gathered from a girl aged 5-17 years with multiple sclerosis. The CDR3 runs from the conserved cysteine through the conserved F or W. Each record gives: D gene, clone size, V gene, J gene, CDR3 DNA, CDR3 protein. The D gene is left open where the match is weak. Where a row states a size, it is once, few, many or the class of an expanded clone; other rows omit it.

.	few	TRBV10-3	TRBJ1-5	TGTGCCATCAGTGAGTCTCGGGGGGATCAGCCCCAGCATTTT	CAISESRGDQPQHF
TRBD1	.	TRBV7-2	TRBJ2-5	TGTGCCAGCAGCTTAGTTTGGGACAGGGAGGAGACCCAGTACTTC	CASSLVWDREETQYF
.	.	TRBV29-1	TRBJ1-3	TGCAGCGGGGTAGGGGGACGAAACACCATATATTTT	CSGVGGRNTIYF
TRBD2	.	TRBV11-3	TRBJ2-2	TGTGCCAGCAGCCGGACTAGCGGGAGCGGTTGGCCCGGGGAGCTGTTTTTT	CASSRTSGSGWPGELFF
.	.	TRBV29-1	TRBJ1-2	TGCAGCGTTGAATATTCAAGTAACTATGGCTACACCTTC	CSVEYSSNYGYTF
TRBD2	.	TRBV5-1	TRBJ2-5	TGCGCCAGCAGCTTACGGACTAGCGGGAGGTTAGAAGAGACCCAGTACTTC	CASSLRTSGRLEETQYF
.	.	TRBV10-2	TRBJ2-7	TGCGCCAGCAGCAAAACCGGGACGGAGACCAACGAACAGTACTTC	CASSKTGTETNEQYF
.	few	TRBV7-9	TRBJ1-2	TGTGCCAGCAGCTTGGCGGAAGCTAACTATGGCTACACCTTC	CASSLAEANYGYTF
TRBD1	.	TRBV7-2	TRBJ1-4	TGTGCCAGCAGCTTAGTTGGGACAGGAAATGAAAAACTGTTTTTT	CASSLVGTGNEKLFF
TRBD1	few	TRBV5-1	TRBJ2-5	TGCGCCAGCAGCTGGACGGGGACAGGGGGGCAAGAGACCCAGTACTTC	CASSWTGTGGQETQYF
.	.	TRBV27	TRBJ2-6	TGTGCCAGCAGTCCCCTCTCAGACTATTTCTCTGGGGCCAACGTCCTGACTTTC	CASSPLSDYFSGANVLTF
TRBD2	.	TRBV28	TRBJ2-3	TGTGCCAGCAGTCTCCGCGGGAGCCGCACAGATACGCAGTATTTT	CASSLRGSRTDTQYF
.	.	TRBV20-1	TRBJ1-2	TGCAGTGCGAAAAACCGGATGAAGAACTATGGCTACACCTTC	CSAKNRMKNYGYTF
.	.	TRBV7-9	TRBJ2-7	TGTGCCAGCCGCTTTGGGAGCTACGAGCAGTACTTC	CASRFGSYEQYF
.	few	TRBV20-1	TRBJ2-7	TGCAGTGCTAGCTTAACAGCTTTTCCCTACGAGCAGTACTTC	CSASLTAFPYEQYF
TRBD1	few	TRBV5-1	TRBJ2-3	TGCGCCAGCAGCTCGGGACAGGGGGCGAGCACAGATACGCAGTATTTT	CASSSGQGASTDTQYF
.	.	TRBV5-1	TRBJ2-7	TGCGCCAGCAGCTTGGGGACAGTCCTCTCCTACGAGCAGTACTTC	CASSLGTVLSYEQYF
TRBD2	.	TRBV4-2	TRBJ2-3	TGTGCCAGCAGCCAAGCTGCGGGAGCAGAGGATACGCAGTATTTT	CASSQAAGAEDTQYF
TRBD1	few	TRBV25-1	TRBJ2-3	TGTGCCAGCAGTGACTTCGGGACAGGGGAAGATACGCAGTATTTT	CASSDFGTGEDTQYF
.	.	TRBV7-6	TRBJ2-7	TGTGCCAGCACCCCTCATATTGGGGGCTCCTACGAGCAGTACTTC	CASTPHIGGSYEQYF
.	.	TRBV14	TRBJ1-4	TGTGCCAGCAGCCAAGTAACAGGTGCAACTAATGAAAAACTGTTTTTT	CASSQVTGATNEKLFF
.	.	TRBV9	TRBJ2-5	TGTGCCAGCAGCGTAGATGGTTCGCTGGGTGAGCAGTACTTC	CASSVDGSLGEQYF
.	.	TRBV27	TRBJ1-4	TGTGCCAGCCATAACGGGATGGGCAAAAAACTGTTTTTT	CASHNGMGKKLFF
.	.	TRBV20-1	TRBJ2-3	TGCAGTTCTCTTTGGGGGAGCGATACGCAGTATTTT	CSSLWGSDTQYF